This T cell receptor (beta chain) was sequenced for a study of control samples from healthy donors and cancer patients. Profiled with immunoSEQ multiplex PCR; TCRdb holds only in-frame clones, not every one. Of approximately 87,000 clones in the sample, around 91% are singletons; the top ten hold roughly 18%. This CDR3 has 12 residues. The germline V gene has CDR1 KGHDR and CDR2 SFDVKD. Trimming removed 2 bases from V and 4 bases from J, with 4 bases in between. This clone was detected only once. The TCR comes from a man between 45 and 60 years old in good health. V and J are TRBV24-1 and TRBJ1-2; D ambiguous. The sequenced sample was blood. The CDR3 DNA follows: TGTGCCACCAGTGATTCTCGCTATGGCTACACCTTC. Its translation: CATSDSRYGYTF.